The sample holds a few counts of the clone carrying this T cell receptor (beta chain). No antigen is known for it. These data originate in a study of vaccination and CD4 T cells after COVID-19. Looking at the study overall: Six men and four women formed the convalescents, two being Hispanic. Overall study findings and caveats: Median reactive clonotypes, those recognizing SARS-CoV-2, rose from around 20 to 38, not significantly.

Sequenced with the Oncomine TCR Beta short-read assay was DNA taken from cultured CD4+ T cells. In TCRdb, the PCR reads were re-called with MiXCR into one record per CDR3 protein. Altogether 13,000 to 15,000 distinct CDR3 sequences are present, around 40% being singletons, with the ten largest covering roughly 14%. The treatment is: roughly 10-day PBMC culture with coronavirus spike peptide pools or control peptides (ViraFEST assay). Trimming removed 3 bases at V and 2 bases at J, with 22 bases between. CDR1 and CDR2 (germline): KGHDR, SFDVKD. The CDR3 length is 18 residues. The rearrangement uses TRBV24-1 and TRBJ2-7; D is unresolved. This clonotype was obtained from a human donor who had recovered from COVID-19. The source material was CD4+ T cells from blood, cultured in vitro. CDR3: CATSDDPLTSIQTYEQYF. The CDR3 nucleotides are TGTGCCACCAGTGATGATCCTCTTACAAGCATCCAAACCTACGAGCAGTACTTC.